The subject of this entry is one TCR beta chain. Assay used: immunoSEQ multiplex PCR; TCRdb lists only in-frame clones, some missing. The sample records about 130,000 clones, roughly 90% being singletons. The record originates from a study of control samples from healthy donors and cancer patients. The CDR3 is made up of 16 amino acids. Germline-derived CDR1 and CDR2 are SNHLY and FYNNEI. The germline V and J ends were trimmed by 7 bases and 10 bases, with 23 bases remaining between them. Sequenced input: PBMCs. The chain links TRBV2 to TRBJ1-6, with D possibly matching TRBD1 (5 bases). The source is a man aged 50-59 years with head and neck cancer. The CDR3: CASTKEQGRGGSPLHF. CDR3 coding DNA: TGTGCCAGCACCAAGGAGCAGGGTAGAGGTGGATCACCCCTCCACTTT. Together with reference TRBV2 and TRBJ1-6, the CDR3 gives the full variable domain: EPEVTQTPSHQVTQMGQEVILRCVPISNHLYFYWYRQILGQKVEFLVSFYNNEISEKSEIFDDQFSVERPDGSNFTLKIRSTKLEDSAMYFCASTKEQGRGGSPLHFGNGTRLTVT.